This entry lists 14 T cell receptor beta chains sequenced from one sample in a study of tumor-infiltrating lymphocytes in primary liver carcinoma. A primer in the constant region served to generate TCR beta cDNA from 500 to 600 ng of total RNA. Libraries for TCR beta were built through three nested multiplex PCR rounds, which together made up a slightly modified ARM-PCR procedure. Rounds one and two of PCR, each of 10 cycles, were primed with TRBV1-TRBV30 forward primers and a C-beta reverse primer. TCRdb passed the multiplex PCR reads through MiXCR, listing each CDR3 protein once. The sample includes 300,000 to 400,000 distinct CDR3 sequences, about 61% of them seen just once. Researchers drew blood RNA from unsorted whole blood and extracted germline DNA as well. Input material: peripheral blood. These receptors originate from a man between 40 and 49 years old with primary liver carcinoma and hepatitis B virus infection.

This rearrangement joins TRBV5-1 to TRBJ2-5, with 15 bases fitting TRBD2. The CDR3 has 16 residues. J gave up 5 bases and V 3 bases, and 5 bases lay outside the gene matches. Looked up from germline, CDR1 is SGHRS and CDR2 is YFSETQ. In DNA form, the CDR3 reads TGCGCCAGCAGCTGGACTAGCGGGAGGGCCTGGGAGACCCAGTACTTC. As protein: CASSWTSGRAWETQYF.

As to this clonotype: The conserved phenylalanine or tryptophan normally closing the CDR3 is absent here, so this likely arose from a read error. The chain recombines TRBV10-3 with TRBJ2-7; TRBD1 aligns across 9 bases. The CDR3 sequence is 14 residues long. With V trimmed by 8 bases and J by 1 base, 6 bases remained unmatched. Germline V gene lookup returns CDR1 ENHRY and CDR2 SYGVKD. The CDR3 DNA follows: TGTGCCATCTGGATGACAGGGGGGTCCTACGAGCAGTACTTA. Residues: CAIWMTGGSYEQYL.

V gene TRBV5-6 combines with J gene TRBJ2-7; D is uncertain. Germline V gene sequence: CDR1 SGHDT, CDR2 YYEEEE. The CDR3 is made up of 12 amino acids. V lost 0 bases and J 6 bases, leaving 7 bases between the germline ends. CDR3 protein: CASSLGETEQYF. CDR3 DNA: TGTGCCAGCAGCTTGGGAGAGACCGAGCAGTACTTC.

Points on this clonotype: At one end, the junction sequence differs from germline, possibly due to a read error. The chain couples TRBV6-5 to TRBJ1-5; D unresolved. Germline values: CDR1 MNHEY, CDR2 SVGAGI. The CDR3 has 15 residues. The CDR3 bases are TGTGCCAGCAGTTACGGGATACCACTCAATCAGCCCCAGCGTTTT. It is translated as CASSYGIPLNQPQRF.

As concerns this clonotype: This may be a read error, as it is one base from a much larger clone. The rearrangement uses TRBV6-1 and TRBJ2-3, with 11 bases identical to TRBD2. Trimming at V came to 2 bases and at J to 2 bases, leaving 18 bases not matched to a gene. CDR3 length: 21 residues. The germline V gene has CDR1 MNHNS and CDR2 SASEGT. The DNA for the CDR3 is TGTGCCAGCAGTGAAAAATCCCGGACTAGCGGGTTTGTGGGGATCACAGATACGCAGTATTTT. Its protein product is CASSEKSRTSGFVGITDTQYF.

J is TRBJ2-1 and V is TRBV4-1; 8 bases are shared with TRBD2. Germline V gene lookup returns CDR1 MGHRA and CDR2 YSYEKL. The V segment lost 3 bases and the J segment 6 bases; nucleotides outside the gene matches: 7. The CDR3 extends over 15 amino acids. The CDR3 coding sequence is TGCGCCAGCAGCCAGGACTGGACTAGCTTCAATGAGCAGTTCTTC. Translated: CASSQDWTSFNEQFF.

About this clonotype itself: At one of its ends the junction is not consistent with the germline gene, which may arise from a read error. The V and J genes are TRBV11-2 and TRBJ2-7; the D gene could be TRBD1 or TRBD2 (5 bases each). The V gene's germline CDR1 is SGHAT and CDR2 FQNNGV. CDR3 length equals 16 residues. The DNA for the CDR3 is TGTACCAGCAGCTTAGCCGTTGGAGACGGGACCTTCGAGCAGTACTTC. It translates to CTSSLAVGDGTFEQYF.

About this clonotype itself: This may come from a read error, since a much larger clone is one base off. The rearrangement uses TRBV5-6 and TRBJ2-7, with 12 bases lining up with TRBD2. The ends lost 7 bases at V and 4 bases at J; junction bases unmatched: 6. From germline, CDR1 is SGHDT and CDR2 YYEEEE. The CDR3 loop spans 14 amino acids. DNA of the CDR3: TGTGCCAGCTGGACTAGCGGGAATGCATACGAGCAGTACTTC. Amino acid sequence: CASWTSGNAYEQYF. The entire variable domain, with the rest obtained from reference TRBV5-6 and TRBJ2-7, is as follows: DAGVTQSPTHLIKTRGQQVTLRCSPKSGHDTVSWYQQALGQGPQFIFQYYEEEERQRGNFPDRFSGHQFPNYSSELNVNALLLGDSALYLCASWTSGNAYEQYFGPGTRLTVT.

About this clonotype itself: At one boundary the junction diverges from the germline segment, which might be a read error. The rearrangement joins TRBV11-2 to TRBJ2-3; D is unresolved. The CDR3 is 15 residues long. Germline V gives CDR1 SGHAT, CDR2 FQNNGV. The CDR3: CVSTRRCPSTDTQYF. For the CDR3, the DNA is TGTGTCAGCACGCGACGGTGTCCTAGCACAGATACGCAGTATTTT. The full variable domain, rest sourced from reference TRBV11-2 and TRBJ2-3, is EAGVAQSPRYKIIEKRQSVAFWCNPISGHATLYWYQQILGQGPKLLIQFQNNGVVDDSQLPKDRFSAERLKGVDSTLKIQPAKLEDSAVYLCVSTRRCPSTDTQYFGPGTRLTVL.

The V call is TRBV30, the J call TRBJ2-1; unclear D gene. The V and J ends lost 5 bases and 4 bases respectively, with 15 bases between them. The germline V gene has CDR1 GTSNPN and CDR2 SVGIG (reference sequence). The CDR3 spans 14 residues. CDR3 region: CAWGPESRYNEQFF. The CDR3 DNA reads TGTGCCTGGGGTCCCGAAAGCCGTTACAATGAGCAGTTCTTC.

Ten or more counts support this clonotype. The chain is built from TRBV6-6 and TRBJ2-1, with D possibly TRBD1 on 6 matching bases. In germline, CDR1 is MNHNY, CDR2 SVGAGI (reference sequence). The CDR3 contains 13 residues. With 7 bases removed from V and 0 bases from J, the gap between germline ends came to 7 bases. The CDR3 loop is CASIGGSYNEQFF. The CDR3 DNA sequence: TGTGCCAGCATAGGGGGCTCCTACAATGAGCAGTTCTTC.

To note about this clonotype: A much larger clone sits a single nucleotide away, making a read error possible. The chain uses TRBV6-1 and TRBJ2-7; D is unclear. The germline V gene has CDR1 MNHNS and CDR2 SASEGT. The CDR3 loop spans 13 amino acids. Trimming removed 8 bases at V and 0 bases at J, with 11 bases between. In DNA, the CDR3 is TGTGCCAGCGTCCTGGATGACTCCTACGAGCAGTACTTC. It specifies CASVLDDSYEQYF.

This rearrangement joins TRBV10-2 to TRBJ2-3; TRBD2 matches at 8 bases. CDR1 is WSHSY and CDR2 is SAAADI in the germline V gene. Trimming took 4 bases from V and 6 from J; bases not matched to a gene: 9. The CDR3 loop spans 15 amino acids. As DNA, the CDR3 is TGCGCCAGCAGTGCGGGAGGGGCCCTTAGGGATACGCAGTATTTT. Its translation is CASSAGGALRDTQYF.

This clonotype is a singleton in its sample. Germline is not matched at one junction end, which may reflect a read error. This sequence joins TRBV5-6 and TRBJ2-1, with a possible D match to TRBD2 (6 bases). The CDR3 is made up of 18 amino acids. The germline V gene encodes CDR1 SGHDT and CDR2 YYEEEE. In DNA form, the CDR3 reads TGTGCCAACAGCTTCGGTTATGGCGGGATAGGCGCAAAATCACCTACGTTCTTC. Protein sequence: CANSFGYGGIGAKSPTFF. Full variable domain (outside the CDR3, taken from reference TRBV5-6 and TRBJ2-1): DAGVTQSPTHLIKTRGQQVTLRCSPKSGHDTVSWYQQALGQGPQFIFQYYEEEERQRGNFPDRFSGHQFPNYSSELNVNALLLGDSALYLCANSFGYGGIGAKSPTFFGPGTRLTVL.